This TCR beta chain was identified in a study of CD8+ T cells in alopecia areata. Looking at the study overall: Treated patients received severity scores based on the percentage of scalp area affected.

With 1 base removed from V and 7 bases from J, the gap between germline ends came to 11 bases. The CDR3 covers 13 residues. Germline V CDR1 and CDR2: SQVTM, ANQGSEA. cDNA prepared by RNA extraction and subsequent reverse transcription served as the template for sequencing. Using immunoSEQ multiplex PCR, the repertoire was profiled, and TCRdb retains in-frame clones only, with some absent. The profile shows over 100,000 clones, around 53% of them singletons. Treatment noted: oral pan-JAK inhibitor, 5-10 mg twice daily. The TCR originated in a human donor with alopecia areata. The genes are TRBV29-1 and TRBJ2-1, with D tentatively TRBD1 (5 bases). The sample here was CD4+ T cells sorted from blood, taken at week 4, from a patient treated with tofacitinib. The CDR3 sequence: CSVEVWQGNEQFF. The CDR3 coding sequence is TGCAGCGTTGAAGTCTGGCAGGGAAATGAGCAGTTCTTC.